This section outlines one T cell receptor (beta chain) sequence together with its context. Its antigen remains unidentified. Using its own MiXCR run on the 5' RACE reads, TCRdb lists one record per CDR3 protein. The profile shows hundreds of thousands of distinct CDR3 sequences, under 9% of them singletons. This record comes from a study of identical twins. General study findings and limits: There is a chance that invariant MAIT and iNKT cells partially muddied zero-insertion analyses.

There are 15 residues in the CDR3. The germline gives CDR1 LGHDT, CDR2 YNNKEL (reference sequence). Trimming took off 1 base at V and 7 bases at J, with 11 bases between the two ends. These records were also assigned to another study, of yellow fever vaccine responses in identical twins.

This TCR was recovered from a woman aged 18-30 years in good health. V and J are TRBV3-1 and TRBJ1-6, with D possibly TRBD1 on 6 matching bases. Sequencing input: memory (CD45RO+) T cells sorted from blood. The CDR3 reads CASSQGVQGNSPLHF. The CDR3 DNA follows: TGTGCCAGCAGCCAAGGAGTTCAGGGGAATTCACCCCTCCACTTT. The full variable domain, with the rest looked up from reference TRBV3-1 and TRBJ1-6, is DTAVSQTPKYLVTQMGNDKSIKCEQNLGHDTMYWYKQDSKKFLKIMFSYNNKELIINETVPNRFSPKSPDKAHLNLHINSLELGDSAVYFCASSQGVQGNSPLHFGNGTRLTVT.